This entry lists 22 T cell receptor beta chains sequenced from one sample in a study of cytomegalovirus exposure and HLA in healthy donors. PCR employed 60 Vbeta and 13 Jbeta primers. Profiling relied on immunoSEQ multiplex PCR, and the TCRdb table lists in-frame clones only, not all of them. This table holds about 160,000 clones, about 72% found once. The sample was PBMCs. Source of these receptors: a man aged 25-45 years in good health and CMV-seropositive.

CDR3 loop: CASLTGGYGYTF. The CDR3, as DNA: TGTGCCAGCCTGACAGGGGGCTATGGCTACACCTTC. The V call is TRBV6-6, the J call TRBJ1-2; 9 bases are a match to TRBD1. The CDR3 loop spans 12 amino acids. The V segment lost 8 bases and the J segment 4 bases; nucleotides outside the gene matches: 2. Germline V lookup: CDR1 MNHNY, CDR2 SVGAGI (reference sequence).

This chain uses TRBV9 with TRBJ2-1; 9 nucleotides align to TRBD2. J gave up 2 bases and V 3 bases, and 3 bases lay outside the gene matches. CDR3 length: 15 residues. CDR1 SGDLS and CDR2 YYNGEE come from the germline V gene. CDR3 coding DNA: TGTGCCAGCAGCGATAGCGGGGGCGCCTACAATGAGCAGTTCTTC. This gives the protein CASSDSGGAYNEQFF.

Only a few counts were recorded for this clone. This chain uses TRBV7-9 with TRBJ2-5; 8 bases are a match to TRBD1. This CDR3 comprises 14 residues. CDR1 is SEHNR, CDR2 FQNEAQ, per germline (reference sequence). With V trimmed by 5 bases and J by 4 bases, 6 bases remained unmatched. The CDR3 DNA reads as TGTGCCAGCAGCGTGACAGGGGCTGGAGAGACCCAGTACTTC. It codes for CASSVTGAGETQYF.

V usage is TRBV9 and J usage is TRBJ1-5; a possible D gene is TRBD1 (6 bases). The CDR3 contains 14 residues. V lost 0 bases to trimming and J lost 7 bases, with 11 bases between them. The germline gives CDR1 SGDLS, CDR2 YYNGEE. The CDR3 DNA reads as TGTGCCAGCAGCGTAGGGGGGGGCGGGCAGCCCCAGCATTTT. Protein sequence: CASSVGGGGQPQHF.

This clone was seen a few times. This chain joins TRBV11-2 and TRBJ1-3; the D gene is possibly TRBD1 (6 bases). Trimming stripped 8 bases from V and 2 bases from J, with 16 bases between. In germline, CDR1 is SGHAT, CDR2 FQNNGV. The CDR3 is made up of 15 amino acids. The CDR3 region has the DNA TGTGCCAGCCGACCACCGGGGGGCCCTGGAAACACCATATATTTT. Protein product: CASRPPGGPGNTIYF.

The V and J genes are TRBV9 and TRBJ2-1, with TRBD2 as a possible D gene (5 bases). V shed 3 bases and J shed 9 bases, with 13 bases lying between them. This CDR3 comprises 13 residues. Germline V gene data show CDR1 as SGDLS and CDR2 as YYNGEE. DNA for the CDR3: TGTGCCAGCAGCGCCCGGGATTCGTTTGAGCAGTTCTTC. Translation: CASSARDSFEQFF.

The genes are TRBV30 and TRBJ1-3; no clear D. The germline V and J ends were trimmed by 4 bases and 4 bases, with 8 bases remaining between them. The CDR3 consists of 12 residues. CDR1 and CDR2 (germline): GTSNPN, SVGIG (reference sequence). The CDR3 is CAWTGSGNTIYF. The CDR3 nucleotides read TGTGCCTGGACAGGATCGGGAAACACCATATATTTT.

V is TRBV27 and J is TRBJ1-6, with a possible D match to TRBD1 (6 bases). Trimming removed 3 bases from V and 10 bases from J, with 13 bases in between. There are 14 residues in the CDR3. Germline V CDR1 and CDR2: MNHEY, SMNVEV (reference sequence). CDR3 DNA: TGTGCCAGCAGTTTTATACAGGGAGCATCACCCCTCCACTTT. It codes for CASSFIQGASPLHF.

V is TRBV5-1 and J is TRBJ2-7; possible D gene TRBD1, 5 bases. Germline-derived CDR1 and CDR2 are SGHRS and YFSETQ. V lost 0 bases and J 1 base, leaving 14 bases between the germline ends. There are 16 residues in the CDR3. CDR3 region: CASSLGSRDLSYEQYF. In DNA form, the CDR3 reads TGCGCCAGCAGCTTGGGTTCCAGGGATCTATCCTACGAGCAGTACTTC.

In regard to this clone: A read error may account for a junction end that differs from germline. The chain carries TRBV7-9 and TRBJ1-4; TRBD1 matches at 9 bases. CDR3 length: 15 residues. Germline CDR1 is SEHNR and CDR2 is FQNEAQ (reference sequence). The CDR3 DNA reads as TGTGCCAGCAGCCTTGGGGGACAGGGCAGTGAAAAACCGTTTTTT. Amino acids: CASSLGGQGSEKPFF. Full variable domain (remainder filled in from reference TRBV7-9 and TRBJ1-4): DTGVSQNPRHKITKRGQNVTFRCDPISEHNRLYWYRQTLGQGPEFLTYFQNEAQLEKSRLLSDRFSAERPKGSFSTLEIQRTEQGDSAMYLCASSLGGQGSEKPFFGSGTQLSVL.

Only a few counts were recorded for this clone. The rearrangement uses TRBV7-2 and TRBJ1-5; the D gene is possibly TRBD1 (5 bases). The germline gives CDR1 SGHTA, CDR2 FQGNSA. V gave up 2 bases and J gave up 0 bases, with 8 bases separating them. This CDR3 spans 15 amino acids. The CDR3 DNA reads as TGTGCCAGCAGCTTACAGGGTTATAGCAATCAGCCCCAGCATTTT. The encoded protein is CASSLQGYSNQPQHF.

The chain uses TRBV2 and TRBJ1-5, with D unresolved. CDR3 length: 15 residues. V lost 2 bases and J lost 0, with 8 bases in between. Germline CDR1 reads SNHLY; CDR2 reads FYNNEI. The DNA of the CDR3 is TGTGCCAGCAGTGAAACCACAGATAGCAATCAGCCCCAGCATTTT. This translates into CASSETTDSNQPQHF.

The CDR3: CASGGYTEAFF. The DNA for the CDR3 is TGTGCCAGCGGGGGTTACACTGAAGCTTTCTTT. The V call is TRBV10-3, the J call TRBJ1-1, with D tentatively TRBD1 (5 bases). V was pared by 10 bases and J by 3 bases, with 9 bases between. The CDR3 is 11 amino acids. Germline CDR1 reads ENHRY; CDR2 reads SYGVKD.

J is TRBJ1-5 and V is TRBV28, with 7 bases matching TRBD1. V lost 9 bases to trimming and J lost 2 bases; unmatched junction nucleotides: 13. The CDR3 consists of 16 residues. Germline-derived CDR1 and CDR2 are MDHEN and SYDVKM. In DNA form, the CDR3 reads TGTGCCAGGGGGGGACCGACAGGGAACGGCAATCAGCCCCAGCATTTT. Residues: CARGGPTGNGNQPQHF.

CDR3 sequence: CASSPLNTEAFF. As DNA, the CDR3 is TGTGCCAGCTCACCATTAAACACTGAAGCTTTCTTT. This chain links TRBV18 with TRBJ1-1; no clear D. The V end lost 2 bases, the J end lost 2 bases, and 3 bases lay between the germline ends. This CDR3 spans 12 amino acids. Germline-derived CDR1 and CDR2 are KGHSH and LQKENI.

V gene TRBV10-2 combines with J gene TRBJ1-5; 9 bases are shared with TRBD1. Per the germline V gene, CDR1 is WSHSY and CDR2 is SAAADI. With 3 bases clipped from V and 7 bases from J, the junction kept 4 bases outside the gene matches. The CDR3 has 14 residues. The DNA of the CDR3 is TGCGCCAGCAGTGAACAGGGGGCAGGGCAGCCCCAGCATTTT. This gives the protein CASSEQGAGQPQHF.

The chain joins TRBV27 to TRBJ2-2; D not resolved. Germline V gives CDR1 MNHEY, CDR2 SMNVEV (reference sequence). Trimming shortened V by 5 bases and J by 4 bases, and 8 bases separated the two germline ends. The CDR3 runs 13 residues. The CDR3 DNA reads TGTGCCAGCAGTATCCACTCCACCGGGGAGCTGTTTTTT. Encoded protein: CASSIHSTGELFF.

This clone was recorded once. CDR3 sequence (DNA): TGTGCCTGGAGTGTAGGTGGGGGGTGGGCGAGCACTGAAGCTTTCTTT. This sequence encodes CAWSVGGGWASTEAFF. The chain uses TRBV30 and TRBJ1-1; a possible D gene is TRBD1 (5 bases). V lost 0 bases, J lost 4 bases, and 18 bases lay in between. Germline V gene data show CDR1 as GTSNPN and CDR2 as SVGIG (reference sequence). The CDR3 contains 16 residues.

DNA for the CDR3: TGTGCCAGCAGTGACAGGTCCGGGGAGCTGTTTTTT. Translated, it gives CASSDRSGELFF. The chain is built from TRBV25-1 and TRBJ2-2; the D is unclear. Per germline, CDR1 MGHDK and CDR2 SYGVNS. The CDR3 extends over 12 amino acids. Trimming cost V 3 bases and J 6 bases, with 5 bases left between them.

CDR3: CASSVGSLQVSDTQYF. The CDR3 DNA is TGTGCCAGCAGCGTAGGGTCACTCCAGGTCTCAGATACGCAGTATTTT. This chain uses TRBV9 with TRBJ2-3; the D is unclear. The CDR3 loop spans 16 amino acids. Between the trimmed V and J ends, which lost 0 bases and 4 bases, there was a span of 15 bases. Germline CDR1 is SGDLS and CDR2 is YYNGEE.

This clone was recorded once. The chain uses TRBV19 and TRBJ2-7; D possibly corresponds to TRBD2 (6 bases). CDR3 length: 13 residues. The germline gives CDR1 LNHDA, CDR2 SQIVND (reference sequence). Trimming stripped 5 bases from V and 0 bases from J, with 8 bases between. For the CDR3, the DNA is TGTGCCAGTAGTTCCGGGAGCTCCTACGAGCAGTACTTC. Translating gives CASSSGSSYEQYF.

This clone was picked up one time. The genes are TRBV2 and TRBJ1-1; D perhaps matches TRBD1 (5 bases). From germline, CDR1 is SNHLY and CDR2 FYNNEI. This CDR3 is 13 amino acids long. Trimming shortened V by 5 bases and J by 1 base, and 8 bases separated the two germline ends. The CDR3 DNA follows: TGTGCCAGCAGTAGGCAGGGGAACACTGAAGCTTTCTTT. Amino acids: CASSRQGNTEAFF.